A single T cell receptor beta chain is shown here with its context. Antigen: not known. This sample was included in a study of OX40 agonist ivuxolimab in advanced cancers. In the study overall: Melanoma, hepatocellular carcinoma, head and neck or renal cell cancer occurred in dose-escalation patients.

V was clipped by 8 bases and J by 4 bases, with 12 bases between them. Germline CDR1 reads SNHLY; CDR2 reads FYNNEI. The length of the CDR3 is 13 residues. Whole-study results and caveats: CD8+ T cells (on average) carried more expanded clones than CD4+ T cells.

TCRdb keeps only in-frame clones here, not all; method: immunoSEQ multiplex PCR. Among about 46,000 clones listed, 70% to 90% were seen once. The clonotype was recovered from an adult with an advanced solid tumor such as melanoma, head and neck, liver or kidney cancer. The chain carries TRBV2 and TRBJ2-4; D is undetermined. Source: CD4+ or CD8+ T cells sorted from blood, taken in a trial of the OX40 agonist ivuxolimab. DNA of the CDR3: TGTGCCAGCTTTCCGGGTCCTAAAAACATTCAGTACTTC. Amino acids: CASFPGPKNIQYF.